The 20 T cell receptor beta chains reported below all come from one sample, sequenced in a study of T cell responses to AZD1222 COVID-19 vaccine. The protocol was immunoSEQ multiplex PCR, while the TCRdb copy is restricted to in-frame clones and leaves out a portion. The sample lists approximately 200,000 clones, about 89% occurring once. The starting material was peripheral blood, obtained 28 days after the second AZD1222 dose. Receptors originate from an adult who received the AZD1222 COVID-19 vaccine.

The chain recombines TRBV28 with TRBJ1-1, with D possibly TRBD1 on 6 matching bases. The V gene's germline CDR1 is MDHEN and CDR2 SYDVKM. The CDR3 is 14 amino acids. Trimming pared 5 bases from V and 6 bases from J, leaving 16 bases between. The CDR3 here is CASSPRGGAAEAFF. In DNA, the CDR3 is TGTGCCAGCAGTCCCCGGGGGGGCGCGGCTGAAGCTTTCTTT.

The chain combines TRBV6-5 with TRBJ1-1; D is ambiguous. The CDR3 sequence is 16 residues long. V lost 3 bases to trimming and J lost 2 bases, with 16 bases between them. From germline, CDR1 is MNHEY and CDR2 SVGAGI. The CDR3 reads CASSYSIVAANTEAFF. The DNA of the CDR3 is TGTGCCAGCAGTTATTCCATCGTGGCGGCCAACACTGAAGCTTTCTTT.

CDR3 nucleotides: TGCGCCAGCAGCTCACAATGGGTGGACTCCTACAATGAGCAGTTCTTC. It specifies CASSSQWVDSYNEQFF. The chain recombines TRBV5-1 with TRBJ2-1; D ambiguous. Germline V gene lookup returns CDR1 SGHRS and CDR2 YFSETQ. This CDR3 region has 16 residues. Trimming took 3 bases from V and 0 from J, leaving 13 bases between them.

The chain recombines TRBV10-3 with TRBJ1-2, with D perhaps matching TRBD1 (5 bases). The V end lost 3 bases, the J end lost 0 bases, and 26 bases lay between the germline ends. CDR1 and CDR2 from the germline V gene are ENHRY and SYGVKD. This CDR3 contains 20 residues. Written as DNA, the CDR3 is TGTGCCATCAGTGATAATACCATTGGTGGGACCGGGGAAGCTAACTATGGCTACACCTTC. Translating gives CAISDNTIGGTGEANYGYTF.

This clone was recorded once. V and J are TRBV5-1 and TRBJ2-1; D is perhaps TRBD2 (5 bases). The CDR3 consists of 13 residues. With 0 bases removed from V and 5 bases from J, the gap between germline ends came to 6 bases. Germline V gene lookup returns CDR1 SGHRS and CDR2 YFSETQ. The CDR3 loop reads CASSLVANNEQFF. As DNA, the CDR3 is TGCGCCAGCAGCTTGGTAGCGAACAATGAGCAGTTCTTC.

The chain is built from TRBV5-1 and TRBJ1-2; 8 bases align to TRBD1. V gave up 3 bases and J gave up 1 base; unmatched junction bases: 17. The germline CDR1 and CDR2 sequences are SGHRS and YFSETQ. The CDR3 has 19 amino acids. The CDR3 DNA sequence: TGCGCCAGCAGCTCGGAATACTGGGGACAGGTAGACCATAACTATGGCTACACCTTC. Translated: CASSSEYWGQVDHNYGYTF.

This clone was seen a handful of times. The rearrangement uses TRBV5-1 and TRBJ2-3; D may be TRBD2 (6 bases). There are 15 residues in the CDR3. Between the trimmed V and J ends, which lost 7 bases and 0 bases, there was a span of 15 bases. Germline V gene lookup returns CDR1 SGHRS and CDR2 YFSETQ. CDR3 loop: CASGAGRDSTDTQYF. In DNA form, the CDR3 reads TGCGCCAGCGGGGCTGGGCGGGACAGCACAGATACGCAGTATTTT.

CDR3 DNA: TGTGCCAGCAGCCCCTCGGACAGAGGAAACACCATATATTTT. This sequence encodes CASSPSDRGNTIYF. V and J are TRBV7-9 and TRBJ1-3, with D perhaps TRBD1 (6 bases). The CDR3 contains 14 residues. CDR1 SEHNR and CDR2 FQNEAQ come from the germline V gene (reference sequence). V was shortened by 5 bases and J by 4 bases, with 12 bases between the two germline ends.

V and J are TRBV24-1 and TRBJ2-5, with TRBD2 identical over 7 bases. The trim removed 1 base at V and 2 bases at J, leaving 3 bases unmatched. The CDR3 runs to 15 residues. The germline gives CDR1 KGHDR, CDR2 SFDVKD. For the CDR3, the DNA is TGTGCCACCAGTGATTTTGGGGGGGGTCAAGAGACCCAGTACTTC. Its protein product is CATSDFGGGQETQYF.

Of note for this clone: The junction does not match germline at one end; this may be a read error. The V call is TRBV15, the J call TRBJ2-7; 8 bases map to TRBD2. Germline V gene data show CDR1 as LNHNV and CDR2 as YYDKDF (reference sequence). The CDR3 covers 14 residues. The CDR3 DNA reads as TGTGCCTCAGCCCGCGGGAGGCGCTCCCACGAGCAGTACTTC. Encoded protein: CASARGRRSHEQYF.

The V and J genes are TRBV28 and TRBJ1-5, with D maybe TRBD1 (6 bases). CDR3 length: 13 amino acids. Germline CDR1 and CDR2: MDHEN and SYDVKM. Deletions cut 9 bases from V and 4 bases from J, with 13 bases between. CDR3 sequence: CARGGQGNQPQHF. CDR3 nucleotides: TGTGCCAGAGGGGGGCAGGGGAATCAGCCCCAGCATTTT.

This clone occurred once. This chain links TRBV2 with TRBJ2-3; TRBD2 is a possible D gene (5 bases). The ends were cut back, 4 bases at V and 2 bases at J, with 13 bases in the middle. CDR3 length equals 15 residues. Germline V gene sequence: CDR1 SNHLY, CDR2 FYNNEI. CDR3 residues: CASSADSGYTDTQYF. The CDR3 nucleotides are TGTGCCAGCAGTGCGGACTCGGGATACACAGATACGCAGTATTTT. Supplemented by reference TRBV2 and TRBJ2-3, the full variable domain reads EPEVTQTPSHQVTQMGQEVILRCVPISNHLYFYWYRQILGQKVEFLVSFYNNEISEKSEIFDDQFSVERPDGSNFTLKIRSTKLEDSAMYFCASSADSGYTDTQYFGPGTRLTVL.

This chain connects TRBV10-3 to TRBJ1-2; 10 bases line up with TRBD1. The CDR3 is 15 residues long. V dropped 4 bases and J dropped 5; count of bases not matched to a gene: 7. Germline V gives CDR1 ENHRY, CDR2 SYGVKD. CDR3 sequence reads: CAISAGWDRGYGYTF. In DNA form, the CDR3 reads TGTGCCATCAGTGCGGGCTGGGACAGGGGTTATGGCTACACCTTC.

The chain is built from TRBV11-3 and TRBJ2-2; 8 positions match TRBD1. The J segment lost 0 bases and the V segment lost 5 bases, leaving 11 bases of the junction unmatched. Germline CDR1 and CDR2: SGHNT and YENEEA. This CDR3 has 18 residues. The CDR3: CASSLPGQDASNTGELFF. The CDR3 DNA sequence: TGTGCCAGCAGCCTCCCGGGACAGGACGCTTCGAACACCGGGGAGCTGTTTTTT. Full variable domain (outside the CDR3, taken from reference TRBV11-3 and TRBJ2-2): EAGVVQSPRYKIIEKKQPVAFWCNPISGHNTLYWYLQNLGQGPELLIRYENEEAVDDSQLPKDRFSAERLKGVDSTLKIQPAELGDSAVYLCASSLPGQDASNTGELFFGEGSRLTVL.

The table lists this clone with a few counts. V is TRBV11-2 and J is TRBJ1-6; no clear D gene. Trimming left V 1 base short and J 5 bases short, with 6 bases between. The germline CDR1 and CDR2 sequences are SGHAT and FQNNGV. CDR3 length equals 14 residues. The CDR3 loop reads CASSLAVNNSPLHF. DNA of the CDR3: TGTGCCAGCAGCTTAGCAGTTAATAATTCACCCCTCCACTTT.

The rearrangement uses TRBV5-1 and TRBJ1-4, with TRBD1 matching 12 bases. The CDR3 spans 16 residues. V shed 4 bases and J 2 bases; nucleotides not matched to a gene: 3. CDR1 SGHRS and CDR2 YFSETQ come from the germline V gene. CDR3 in amino acids: CASSRDRGLTNEKLFF. Written as DNA, the CDR3 is TGCGCCAGCAGCCGGGACAGGGGGCTTACTAATGAAAAACTGTTTTTT.

This chain joins TRBV30 and TRBJ1-1; maybe TRBD1 (5 bases). V gave up 0 bases and J gave up 7 bases, with 15 bases separating them. The CDR3 contains 14 residues. Germline assignment: CDR1 GTSNPN and CDR2 SVGIG (reference sequence). The CDR3 coding sequence is TGTGCCTGGAGTGTTGAGACAGTCGGTAATGAAGCTTTCTTT. Residues: CAWSVETVGNEAFF.

V is TRBV24-1 and J is TRBJ2-7, with 8 bases identical to TRBD1. This CDR3 has 16 amino acids. With 2 bases clipped from V and 6 bases from J, the junction kept 11 bases outside the gene matches. CDR1 and CDR2 (germline): KGHDR, SFDVKD. The CDR3 protein is CATSDSGPGQAREQYF. As DNA, the CDR3 is TGTGCCACCAGTGATTCCGGCCCGGGACAGGCGCGCGAGCAGTACTTC.

This rearrangement joins TRBV5-3 to TRBJ2-3; the D gene is possibly TRBD1 (6 bases). TRBV5-3 is an open reading frame, and its role is uncertain. The V end lost 3 bases, the J end lost 4 bases, and 18 bases lay between the germline ends. The CDR3 consists of 16 residues. CDR3 protein: CARSWDVGWGPDTQYF. The CDR3, as DNA: TGTGCCAGAAGCTGGGATGTCGGGTGGGGGCCAGATACGCAGTATTTT.

About this clone itself: The same CDR3 arises from other DNA sequences in this sample as well. The V and J genes are TRBV11-2 and TRBJ2-1; D remains ambiguous. The germline V gene has CDR1 SGHAT and CDR2 FQNNGV. V was shortened by 5 bases and J by 4 bases, with 9 bases between the two germline ends. The CDR3 has 13 residues. The CDR3 protein is CASSLGPYNEQFF. CDR3 bases: TGTGCCAGCAGCCTTGGTCCATACAATGAGCAGTTCTTC.